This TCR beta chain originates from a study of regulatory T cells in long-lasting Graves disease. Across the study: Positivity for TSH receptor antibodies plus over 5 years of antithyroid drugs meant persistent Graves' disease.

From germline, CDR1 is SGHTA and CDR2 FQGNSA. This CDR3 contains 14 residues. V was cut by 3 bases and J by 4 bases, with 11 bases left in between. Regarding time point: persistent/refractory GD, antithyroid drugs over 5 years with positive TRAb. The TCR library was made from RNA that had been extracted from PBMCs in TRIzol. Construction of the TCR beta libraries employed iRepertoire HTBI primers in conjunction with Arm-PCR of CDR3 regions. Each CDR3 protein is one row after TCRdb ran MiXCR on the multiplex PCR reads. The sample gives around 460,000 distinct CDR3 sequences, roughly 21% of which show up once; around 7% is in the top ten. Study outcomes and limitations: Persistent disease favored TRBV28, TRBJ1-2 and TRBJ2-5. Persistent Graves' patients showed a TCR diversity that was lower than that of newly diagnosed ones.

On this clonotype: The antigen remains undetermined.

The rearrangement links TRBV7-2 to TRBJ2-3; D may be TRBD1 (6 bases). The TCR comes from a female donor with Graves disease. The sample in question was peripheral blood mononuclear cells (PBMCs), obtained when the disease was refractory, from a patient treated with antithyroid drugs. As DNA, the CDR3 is TGTGCCAGCAGCTTGCTGCCAGGGGCAGATACGCAGTATTTT. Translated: CASSLLPGADTQYF.